Following are 17 T cell receptor beta chains from one sample sequenced in a study of T-cell memory formation after mild COVID-19. From the 5' RACE reads, TCRdb called clonotypes with MiXCR, one entry per CDR3 protein. In the table there are about 140,000 distinct CDR3 sequences, about 25% of which are singletons. The sequenced sample consisted of PBMCs or a T cell subset sorted from them (not recorded which). The source is an adult woman who had mild COVID-19 (a few samples of this study predate the infection). Cell type and time point are not known.

The chain carries TRBV10-3 and TRBJ2-1; TRBD2 might be the D (7 bases). With 2 bases removed from V and 6 bases from J, the gap between germline ends came to 14 bases. The germline CDR1 and CDR2 sequences are ENHRY and SYGVKD. The CDR3 has 15 amino acids. The CDR3 region is CAISEVGGLTNEQFF. Written as DNA, the CDR3 is TGTGCCATCAGTGAGGTGGGGGGGCTGACCAATGAGCAGTTCTTC.

This chain connects TRBV9 to TRBJ2-7; 7 nucleotides align to TRBD2. The germline CDR1 and CDR2 sequences are SGDLS and YYNGEE. The CDR3 spans 19 residues. Trimming at V came to 0 bases and at J to 3 bases, leaving 18 bases not matched to a gene. The CDR3: CASSVVASGSVGGRYEQYF. The CDR3 DNA follows: TGTGCCAGCAGCGTAGTGGCTAGCGGCAGCGTTGGTGGTCGCTACGAGCAGTACTTC.

This clonotype was seen more than once but under ten times. The gene calls are TRBV6-5 and TRBJ2-1; 11 nucleotides line up with TRBD2. The CDR3 runs 17 residues. The V segment lost 0 bases and the J segment 5 bases; nucleotides outside the gene matches: 6. Germline CDR1 and CDR2: MNHEY and SVGAGI. Here the CDR3 reads CASSYSRLAGPHNEQFF. The CDR3 DNA follows: TGTGCCAGCAGTTACTCTCGACTAGCGGGGCCTCACAATGAGCAGTTCTTC.

This clonotype was recorded a few times. V usage is TRBV10-3 and J usage is TRBJ1-1; D is ambiguous. This CDR3 has 13 residues. Trimming took 4 bases from V and 12 from J, leaving 18 bases between them. Per germline, CDR1 ENHRY and CDR2 SYGVKD. CDR3 DNA: TGTGCCATCAGTGCTGCAGGACTCTTTATAACTTTCTTT. This codes for CAISAAGLFITFF.

The chain employs TRBV6-2 or TRBV6-3 and TRBJ2-1; no clear D. The CDR3 totals 14 residues. From germline, CDR1 is MNHEY and CDR2 SVGEGT. V was cut by 0 bases and J by 4 bases, with 7 bases left in between. In nucleotides, the CDR3 is TGTGCCAGCAGTTACTCGCCCGGGTACAATGAGCAGTTCTTC. It specifies CASSYSPGYNEQFF.

This clonotype was seen a few times. The J gene is TRBJ2-1, the V gene TRBV12-3 or TRBV12-4, with a tentative D call TRBD1 (6 bases). The CDR3 covers 15 residues. The germline V and J ends were trimmed by 4 bases and 6 bases, with 16 bases remaining between them. This chain's CDR3 is CASSSYRDTPNEQFF. CDR3 sequence (DNA): TGTGCCAGCAGTTCGTACCGGGACACCCCCAATGAGCAGTTCTTC.

The chain joins TRBV11-2 to TRBJ1-2; D gene ambiguous. This CDR3 is built from 14 residues. The ends were cut back, 6 bases at V and 3 bases at J, with 14 bases in the middle. Per the germline V gene, CDR1 is SGHAT and CDR2 is FQNNGV. CDR3 in DNA: TGTGCCAGCAGACACACCCCGGGATACTATGGCTACACCTTC. It yields the protein CASRHTPGYYGYTF.

This clonotype was counted only a few times. The chain recombines TRBV7-9 with TRBJ2-2; 9 bases are a match to TRBD1. After removal of 5 bases from V and 6 bases from J, the junction contained 4 bases not matched to a gene. CDR1 SEHNR and CDR2 FQNEAQ come from the germline V gene (reference sequence). CDR3 length: 14 amino acids. Here the CDR3 reads CASSTGGAPGELFF. CDR3 sequence (DNA): TGTGCCAGCAGCACAGGGGGCGCCCCCGGGGAGCTGTTTTTT.

The chain is built from TRBV7-8 and TRBJ1-2, with D unresolved. Looked up from germline, CDR1 is SGHVS and CDR2 is FQNEAQ. The V gene lost 0 bases and the J gene lost 8 bases, with 19 bases spanning the gap. There are 16 residues in the CDR3. The CDR3 DNA sequence: TGTGCCAGCAGCTTAGCGCGAACGGCCGCATATAACGGCTACACCTTC. Its translation: CASSLARTAAYNGYTF.

This chain joins TRBV4-3 and TRBJ1-5; no reliable D call. CDR1 is LGHNA, CDR2 YSLEER, per germline. The CDR3 totals 13 residues. V lost 6 bases, J lost 7 bases, and 13 bases lay in between. This CDR3 is CASRRLDRQPQHF. The CDR3 DNA follows: TGCGCCAGCAGGAGACTAGACCGGCAGCCCCAGCATTTT.

This clonotype turned up a few times. J is TRBJ2-2 and V is TRBV4-3, with TRBD1 matching 8 bases. The J segment lost 5 bases and the V segment lost 0 bases, leaving 5 bases of the junction unmatched. This CDR3 spans 16 amino acids. CDR1 and CDR2 (germline): LGHNA, YSLEER. Written as DNA, the CDR3 is TGCGCCAGCAGCCAAGATCTGACAGGGGAAACCGGGGAGCTGTTTTTT. This encodes CASSQDLTGETGELFF.

Only one count was recorded for this clonotype. The V call is TRBV3-1, the J call TRBJ1-2, with 10 nucleotides matching TRBD1. V was pared by 4 bases and J by 6 bases, with 11 bases of the junction left unmatched. The CDR3 runs to 16 residues. Germline CDR1 LGHDT, CDR2 YNNKEL (reference sequence). The CDR3 DNA reads as TGTGCCAGCAGCCGAGGACAGGGGGGGGATATAAATGGCTACACCTTC. Residues: CASSRGQGGDINGYTF.

This clonotype was counted between two and nine times. V usage is TRBV29-1 and J usage is TRBJ2-7, with 11 bases matching TRBD2. This CDR3 is 14 amino acids long. In germline, CDR1 is SQVTM, CDR2 ANQGSEA. Losses at the gene ends were 4 bases for V and 7 bases for J; bases not matched to a gene: 9. The CDR3 loop is CSVAGLAASREQYF. In nucleotides, the CDR3 is TGCAGCGTTGCGGGACTAGCGGCCTCTCGGGAGCAGTACTTC.

Only a few counts were recorded for this clonotype. The chain combines TRBV11-3 with TRBJ2-1; possibly TRBD1 or TRBD2 for D (7 bases each). In germline, CDR1 is SGHNT, CDR2 YENEEA. The CDR3 sequence is 23 residues long. Trimming shortened V by 2 bases and J by 3 bases, and 35 bases separated the two germline ends. This chain's CDR3 is CASSLYQGQSVKASGWDYNEQFF. CDR3 DNA: TGTGCCAGCAGCTTATACCAGGGACAGTCAGTTAAGGCTAGCGGATGGGACTACAATGAGCAGTTCTTC.

The chain recombines TRBV7-9 with TRBJ2-3, with D tentatively TRBD2 (5 bases). CDR1 and CDR2 from the germline V gene are SEHNR and FQNEAQ (reference sequence). The germline V and J ends were trimmed by 1 base and 1 base, with 15 bases remaining between them. This CDR3 spans 17 amino acids. The DNA of the CDR3 is TGTGCCAGCAGCTTAGGGGTCTTTCCGGAGGGCACAGATACGCAGTATTTT. Its translation is CASSLGVFPEGTDTQYF.

The chain uses TRBV12-3 or TRBV12-4 and TRBJ2-5; 10 bases are a match to TRBD2. J gave up 0 bases and V 8 bases, and 9 bases lay outside the gene matches. The CDR3 loop spans 16 amino acids. In nucleotides, the CDR3 is TGTGCCAGCTCGTCCTCGACTAGCGGGTACCAAGAGACCCAGTACTTC. Its protein product is CASSSSTSGYQETQYF.

The table lists this clonotype with a few counts. V and J are TRBV6-5 and TRBJ1-1; maybe TRBD1 (5 bases). V gave up 0 bases and J gave up 3 bases, with 8 bases separating them. CDR3 length: 14 residues. Germline V gene data show CDR1 as MNHEY and CDR2 as SVGAGI. CDR3 residues: CASSYSRRDTEAFF. CDR3 nucleotides: TGTGCCAGCAGTTACTCGCGCAGGGACACTGAAGCTTTCTTT.